This T cell receptor beta chain emerged from a study of cytotoxic CD8 clonotypes in ibrutinib-treated CLL. This table comes from immunoSEQ multiplex PCR, and its TCRdb copy is limited to in-frame clones, with some not included. The sample lists about 160,000 clones, approximately 84% occurring once. As regards this clone: The antigen is unknown.

The germline CDR1 and CDR2 sequences are SGHTA and FQGNSA. The CDR3 runs 15 residues. V shed 6 bases and J 2 bases; nucleotides not matched to a gene: 6. TCR beta libraries used about 2 micrograms of genomic DNA from cryopreserved PBMCs. Findings of the study overall: In sustained-remission versus progressing patients, sampling times differed.

This chain uses TRBV7-2 with TRBJ2-5; 10 bases line up with TRBD2. The starting material was PBMCs, obtained after 24 months of ibrutinib treatment. The receptor's source is a human donor with chronic lymphocytic leukemia. This chain's CDR3 is CASSPSGGWQETQYF. The CDR3 region has the DNA TGTGCCAGCAGTCCTAGCGGGGGCTGGCAAGAGACCCAGTACTTC.